The text below deals with one T cell receptor (beta chain). Its antigen is unidentified. Each CDR3 protein gets one entry after TCRdb re-called the RT-PCR reads with MiXCR. The sample has 590,000 or so distinct CDR3 sequences, around 15% seen once; the top ten hold approximately 7.6%. This sample was taken from a study of response to subunit inactivated influenza vaccine. Study results and limitations: Each seasonal influenza vaccination recruits few new T cells, the authors suggested.

Germline CDR1 is LGHNA and CDR2 is YNFKEQ. V dropped 0 bases and J dropped 3 bases, with 12 bases sitting between them. This CDR3 contains 16 residues. The V and J genes are TRBV4-2 and TRBJ2-1; no firm D call. The receptor was isolated from a man over 45 who received an inactivated influenza vaccine. Specimen: PBMCs from blood, collected 14 to 15 days before vaccination. CDR3 coding DNA: TGTGCCAGCAGCCAAGACGGTAGAGGTAGCTACAATGAGCAGTTCTTC. It specifies CASSQDGRGSYNEQFF.